The next 22 T cell receptor beta chains were all read from a single sample in a study of control samples from healthy donors and cancer patients. Data came from immunoSEQ multiplex PCR; TCRdb stores just in-frame clones and leaves some out. The top ten clones hold approximately 18% of a sample with roughly 89,000 clones, around 92% of them seen once. The sample consisted of blood. Receptors were obtained from a middle-aged man in good health.

This clone was seen a few times. The chain recombines TRBV30 with TRBJ1-1; D is possibly TRBD1 (5 bases). The CDR3 runs 16 residues. The V gene lost 3 bases and the J gene lost 5 bases, with 22 bases spanning the gap. Germline CDR1 is GTSNPN and CDR2 is SVGIG (reference sequence). The CDR3, as DNA: TGTGCCTGGAGCAACCCGCGTGTCGGGGGAAGAACTGAAGCTTTCTTT. Protein: CAWSNPRVGGRTEAFF.

This chain links TRBV9 with TRBJ2-3; 9 nucleotides line up with TRBD1. Trimming cost V 4 bases and J 3 bases; bases outside gene matches: 12. Germline values: CDR1 SGDLS, CDR2 YYNGEE. CDR3 length: 17 residues. The CDR3, as DNA: TGTGCCAGCAGCATATCCGGGACAGGGCTTGGTACAGATACGCAGTATTTT. Its translation: CASSISGTGLGTDTQYF. Drawing the rest from reference TRBV9 and TRBJ2-3, the complete variable domain is DSGVTQTPKHLITATGQRVTLRCSPRSGDLSVYWYQQSLDQGLQFLIQYYNGEERAKGNILERFSAQQFPDLHSELNLSSLELGDSALYFCASSISGTGLGTDTQYFGPGTRLTVL.

This clone has a single count. This rearrangement joins TRBV6-1 to TRBJ1-1; D unclear. V gave up 7 bases and J gave up 1 base, with 13 bases separating them. The germline V gene encodes CDR1 MNHNS and CDR2 SASEGT. CDR3 length equals 14 residues. The CDR3 coding sequence is TGTGCCAGCATCGACTCAGGTGGGAACACTGAAGCTTTCTTT. Protein: CASIDSGGNTEAFF.

This chain joins TRBV4-2 and TRBJ1-1, with TRBD1 matching over 7 bases. This CDR3 has 14 residues. CDR1 is LGHNA and CDR2 is YNFKEQ in the germline V gene. The trim removed 3 bases at V and 5 bases at J, leaving 6 bases unmatched. CDR3 protein: CASSHDRVETEAFF. The CDR3, as DNA: TGTGCCAGCAGCCATGACAGGGTAGAGACTGAAGCTTTCTTT.

This clone was found once. The chain has TRBV7-9 and TRBJ1-6; perhaps TRBD1 as D (5 bases). Trimming cost V 3 bases and J 7 bases, with 10 bases left between them. CDR3 length: 14 residues. In germline, CDR1 is SEHNR, CDR2 FQNEAQ (reference sequence). Here the CDR3 reads CASSFPRDNSPLHF. The CDR3 DNA sequence: TGTGCCAGCAGCTTCCCCAGGGACAATTCACCCCTCCACTTT. The whole variable domain, remainder taken from reference TRBV7-9 and TRBJ1-6, is DTGVSQNPRHKITKRGQNVTFRCDPISEHNRLYWYRQTLGQGPEFLTYFQNEAQLEKSRLLSDRFSAERPKGSFSTLEIQRTEQGDSAMYLCASSFPRDNSPLHFGNGTRLTVT.

This chain connects TRBV7-2 to TRBJ1-1, with D maybe TRBD1 (5 bases). V was clipped by 2 bases and J by 5 bases, with 18 bases between them. Germline V gene lookup returns CDR1 SGHTA and CDR2 FQGNSA. CDR3 size: 16 residues. CDR3 in amino acids: CASSLFGALSGTEAFF. The CDR3 coding sequence is TGTGCCAGCAGCTTATTCGGGGCCCTTTCGGGAACTGAAGCTTTCTTT.

The chain combines TRBV4-1 with TRBJ2-7; D unclear. This CDR3 contains 15 residues. CDR1 MGHRA and CDR2 YSYEKL come from the germline V gene. Trimming stripped 1 base from V and 3 bases from J, with 13 bases between. As DNA, the CDR3 is TGCGCCAGCAGCCAAGTCTCTGACCCACGCTACGAGCAGTACTTC. Translating gives CASSQVSDPRYEQYF.

This rearrangement joins TRBV18 to TRBJ2-7; 7 positions agree with TRBD1. Germline trimming cut 5 bases from V and 2 bases from J; bases unmatched to any gene: 3. From germline, CDR1 is KGHSH and CDR2 LQKENI. CDR3 length: 13 residues. The chain's CDR3 is CASSRDRAYEQYF. In DNA, the CDR3 is TGTGCCAGCTCAAGGGACAGAGCCTACGAGCAGTACTTC.

The CDR3 reads CASSPMGFSNTGELFF. The CDR3 region has the DNA TGTGCCAGCAGCCCCATGGGGTTTTCGAACACCGGGGAGCTGTTTTTT. The chain has TRBV9 and TRBJ2-2; D is unresolved. Germline V gene sequence: CDR1 SGDLS, CDR2 YYNGEE. V dropped 4 bases and J dropped 0 bases, with 13 bases sitting between them. The CDR3 consists of 16 residues.

The chain combines TRBV29-1 with TRBJ1-1, with D possibly being TRBD1 (6 bases). CDR1 SQVTM and CDR2 ANQGSEA come from the germline V gene. V was pared by 7 bases and J by 6 bases, with 21 bases between. The CDR3 runs to 14 residues. The CDR3 protein is CSGQGIVRMAEAFF. The CDR3 coding sequence is TGCAGCGGTCAGGGGATCGTAAGGATGGCTGAAGCTTTCTTT.

This clone was picked up one time. CDR3 sequence: CASSVGVDRRGEKLFF. CDR3 coding DNA: TGTGCCAGCAGCGTAGGAGTGGACCGGAGGGGTGAAAAACTGTTTTTT. This chain connects TRBV9 to TRBJ1-4; maybe TRBD1 (5 bases). This CDR3 comprises 16 residues. CDR1 is SGDLS, CDR2 YYNGEE, per germline. Between the trimmed V and J ends, which lost 0 bases and 7 bases, there was a span of 16 bases.

The sample holds one count of this clone. The sample holds other DNA sequences that translate to the same CDR3. The rearrangement links TRBV24-1 to TRBJ2-2; D gene unclear. CDR1 is KGHDR, CDR2 SFDVKD, per germline. Trimming removed 5 bases at V and 1 base at J, with 4 bases between. This CDR3 region has 13 residues. CDR3 in DNA: TGTGCCACCAGTGGGGGGAACACCGGGGAGCTGTTTTTT. Its translation: CATSGGNTGELFF.

This sequence joins TRBV29-1 and TRBJ2-1; D is unresolved. The CDR3 extends over 13 amino acids. With 3 bases removed from V and 5 bases from J, the gap between germline ends came to 11 bases. Germline V gene data show CDR1 as SQVTM and CDR2 as ANQGSEA. The DNA for the CDR3 is TGCAGCGTTGATTGGGTGCAAAACAATGAGCAGTTCTTC. This encodes CSVDWVQNNEQFF.

This clone has just one count. J is TRBJ2-5 and V is TRBV2, with a tentative D call TRBD1 (6 bases). V dropped 4 bases and J dropped 2 bases, with 8 bases sitting between them. CDR1 SNHLY and CDR2 FYNNEI come from the germline V gene. The CDR3 is 13 amino acids. CDR3: CASSVDRQETQYF. As DNA, the CDR3 is TGTGCCAGCAGTGTGGACAGACAAGAGACCCAGTACTTC. Variable domain in full (rest from reference TRBV2 and TRBJ2-5): EPEVTQTPSHQVTQMGQEVILRCVPISNHLYFYWYRQILGQKVEFLVSFYNNEISEKSEIFDDQFSVERPDGSNFTLKIRSTKLEDSAMYFCASSVDRQETQYFGPGTRLLVL.

The J gene is TRBJ1-1, the V gene TRBV30; D is perhaps TRBD1 (5 bases). The CDR3 is made up of 11 amino acids. Deletions cut 8 bases from V and 0 bases from J, with 7 bases between. Germline V gives CDR1 GTSNPN, CDR2 SVGIG (reference sequence). Here the CDR3 DNA reads TGTGCCGGGACCATGAACACTGAAGCTTTCTTT. Amino acids: CAGTMNTEAFF.

V and J are TRBV19 and TRBJ1-6, with D possibly being TRBD1 (5 bases). The CDR3 is made up of 17 amino acids. The V gene lost 5 bases and the J gene lost 4 bases, with 18 bases spanning the gap. Germline V lookup: CDR1 LNHDA, CDR2 SQIVND (reference sequence). CDR3 sequence: CASSQRKTGGYNSPLHF. Here the CDR3 DNA reads TGTGCCAGTAGTCAAAGAAAAACGGGGGGTTATAATTCACCCCTCCACTTT. The complete variable domain, with remaining parts taken from reference TRBV19 and TRBJ1-6, reads DGGITQSPKYLFRKEGQNVTLSCEQNLNHDAMYWYRQDPGQGLRLIYYSQIVNDFQKGDIAEGYSVSREKKESFPLTVTSAQKNPTAFYLCASSQRKTGGYNSPLHFGNGTRLTVT.

The chain couples TRBV19 to TRBJ1-1, with a tentative D call TRBD1 (6 bases). V lost 3 bases and J lost 5, with 13 bases in between. Looked up from germline, CDR1 is LNHDA and CDR2 is SQIVND (reference sequence). The CDR3 sequence is 14 residues long. CDR3 sequence reads: CASSINRERTEAFF. CDR3 nucleotide sequence: TGTGCCAGTAGTATCAACAGGGAACGGACTGAAGCTTTCTTT.

This chain links TRBV12-3 or TRBV12-4 with TRBJ2-7; unclear D gene. With 5 bases removed from V and 3 bases from J, the gap between germline ends came to 11 bases. CDR3 length: 13 amino acids. CDR3 protein: CASSLTTDYEQYF. The CDR3 nucleotides read TGTGCCAGCAGTCTTACGACGGACTACGAGCAGTACTTC.

J is TRBJ2-1 and V is TRBV9; possible D gene TRBD2, 5 bases. The CDR3 runs to 17 residues. Trimming pared 3 bases from V and 6 bases from J, leaving 22 bases between. CDR1 is SGDLS and CDR2 is YYNGEE in the germline V gene. The CDR3 DNA sequence: TGTGCCAGCAGCGACCCGATAACATCTAGCTGGATCAATGAGCAGTTCTTC. As protein: CASSDPITSSWINEQFF.

This rearrangement joins TRBV6-5 to TRBJ1-1; tentatively, D is TRBD1 (6 bases). The CDR3 is made up of 15 amino acids. V lost 7 bases and J 0 bases, leaving 15 bases between the germline ends. Germline lookup yields CDR1 MNHEY and CDR2 SVGAGI. The CDR3 nucleotides are TGTGCCAGCACCCCAGACAGGCACATGAACACTGAAGCTTTCTTT. Translation: CASTPDRHMNTEAFF.

This CDR3 reads CASRGGQGITEAFF. CDR3 nucleotides: TGTGCCAGTAGGGGGGGACAGGGTATAACTGAAGCTTTCTTT. V is TRBV19 and J is TRBJ1-1; TRBD1 agrees at 9 bases. The CDR3 has 14 residues. With 6 bases clipped from V and 5 bases from J, the junction kept 7 bases outside the gene matches. CDR1 and CDR2 (germline): LNHDA, SQIVND (reference sequence).

The chain has TRBV14 and TRBJ2-5; D is ambiguous. This CDR3 contains 12 residues. CDR1 is SGHDN, CDR2 FVKESK, per germline. The V end was cut by 2 bases, the J end by 3 bases, with 4 bases between. The CDR3 sequence: CASSQLEETQYF. CDR3 nucleotides: TGTGCCAGCAGCCAACTAGAAGAGACCCAGTACTTC.